The rows below give T cell receptor beta chains drawn from one sample of a study of blood T cell repertoires in COVID-19. Libraries were prepared by immunoSEQ multiplex PCR; TCRdb keeps only in-frame clonotypes and omits some of them. Of about 74,000 clones listed, 75% were seen once; the top ten hold more than 20%. Source material: peripheral blood. These receptors were taken from a man between 65 and 79 years old with acute or convalescent COVID-19. The CDR3 runs from the conserved cysteine through the conserved F or W. A D gene is named only where the DNA matches it firmly. Not all rows give a size; the values are once, few, many and, for expanded clones, a class.

cdr3_aa cdr3_nt j_call clone_size v_call d_call
CASSRSGDSYEQYF TGTGCCAGCAGCCGGAGCGGGGACTCCTACGAGCAGTACTTC TRBJ2-7 . TRBV3-1/TRBV3-2 TRBD2
CASSPRRWRESSYEQYF TGTGCCAGCAGCCCCCGTAGATGGCGGGAGAGCTCCTACGAGCAGTACTTC TRBJ2-7 few TRBV3-1/TRBV3-2 TRBD2
CASSVSLRTDTQYF TGTGCCAGCAGTGTTAGTCTTCGCACAGATACGCAGTATTTT TRBJ2-3 . TRBV2 .
CASSYKTDPPYEQYF TGTGCCAGCAGCTATAAGACAGATCCTCCCTACGAGCAGTACTTC TRBJ2-7 once TRBV7-9 .
CSAGDRGSSYEQYF TGCAGCGCCGGGGACAGGGGGTCCTCCTACGAGCAGTACTTC TRBJ2-7 . TRBV29-1 TRBD1
CASSLGPGQGAYYGYTF TGTGCCAGCAGCTTAGGCCCCGGACAGGGGGCCTACTATGGCTACACCTTC TRBJ1-2 . TRBV7-8 TRBD1
CASSSSQSQETQYF TGTGCCAGCAGTTCCTCACAAAGCCAAGAGACCCAGTACTTC TRBJ2-5 large TRBV28 .
CASSLAEGVPKRYF TGCGCCAGCAGCTTGGCTGAGGGGGTCCCCAAGCGGTACTTC TRBJ2-7 few TRBV5-1 .
CATGGGAFNQPQHF TGCGCCACGGGAGGAGGGGCGTTCAATCAGCCCCAGCATTTT TRBJ1-5 . TRBV4-1 .
CASSQRGGAGGNTIYF TGTGCCAGCAGCCAACGAGGTGGTGCCGGGGGAAACACCATATATTTT TRBJ1-3 . TRBV3-1/TRBV3-2 .
CATSDLAGGGYNEQFF TGTGCCACCAGTGATCTAGCGGGAGGAGGCTACAATGAGCAGTTCTTC TRBJ2-1 . TRBV24-1 TRBD2
CASSRFTSGRSYEQYF TGTGCCAGCAGCCGATTTACTAGCGGGAGGTCCTACGAGCAGTACTTC TRBJ2-7 . TRBV14 TRBD2
CASTGTNLYSNQPQHF TGTGCCAGCACAGGGACCAATCTTTATAGCAATCAGCCCCAGCATTTT TRBJ1-5 many TRBV19 .
CATMRGTSTDTQYF TGTGCCACCATGAGGGGGACAAGCACAGATACGCAGTATTTT TRBJ2-3 once TRBV27 .
CASSLGRQRGPFF TGTGCCAGCAGCTTAGGAAGACAACGCGGGCCGTTCTTC TRBJ2-1 . TRBV13 .
CASSELAGFSTNEQFF TGTGCCAGCAGCGAACTAGCGGGATTTTCCACCAATGAGCAGTTCTTC TRBJ2-1 . TRBV5-6 TRBD2